Each of the 10 T cell receptor beta chains below was sequenced from the same sample in a study of T cells in Graves' hyperthyroidism and ophthalmopathy. The TCR beta CDR3 regions underwent amplification using RNA transcripts as the source. The TCR CDR3 first-round RT-PCR relied on the HTBI primer set. TCRdb ran MiXCR on the multiplex PCR reads and lists one entry per CDR3 protein. The sample records 370,000 or so distinct CDR3 sequences, roughly 25% being singletons. The specimen was blood. The receptor source for this set is a man aged 50 to 60 with Graves' hyperthyroidism.

The genes are TRBV5-1 and TRBJ1-1, with D perhaps TRBD1 (6 bases). The V end lost 0 bases, the J end lost 6 bases, and 12 bases lay between the germline ends. The CDR3 consists of 14 residues. In germline, CDR1 is SGHRS, CDR2 YFSETQ. CDR3 region: CASSLARGGSEAFF. The CDR3 DNA reads TGCGCCAGCAGCTTGGCCAGGGGAGGCTCTGAAGCTTTCTTT. The variable domain in full, with the rest retrieved from reference TRBV5-1 and TRBJ1-1, is KAGVTQTPRYLIKTRGQQVTLSCSPISGHRSVSWYQQTPGQGLQFLFEYFSETQRNKGNFPGRFSGRQFSNSRSEMNVSTLELGDSALYLCASSLARGGSEAFFGQGTRLTVV.

This clonotype was found many times. This chain joins TRBV11-2 and TRBJ2-1; D may be TRBD2 (6 bases). The germline V gene has CDR1 SGHAT and CDR2 FQNNGV. CDR3 length: 14 amino acids. With 4 bases removed from V and 7 bases from J, the gap between germline ends came to 14 bases. The CDR3 DNA reads as TGTGCCAGCAGCTCAAATCGACTAGTGAATGAGCAGTTCTTC. Translating gives CASSSNRLVNEQFF.

This clonotype was detected many times. The V and J genes are TRBV10-2 and TRBJ2-7; the D gene is possibly TRBD1 (5 bases). This CDR3 is built from 14 residues. Looked up from germline, CDR1 is WSHSY and CDR2 is SAAADI. V shed 10 bases and J shed 0 bases, with 16 bases lying between them. CDR3 sequence: CATGRQLASYEQYF. CDR3 in DNA: TGCGCCACAGGAAGACAGCTTGCCTCCTACGAGCAGTACTTC.

This clonotype was observed at least ten times. V gene TRBV12-3 or TRBV12-4 combines with J gene TRBJ2-7; 14 nucleotides align to TRBD2. The CDR3 consists of 15 residues. V shed 8 bases and J 6 bases; nucleotides not matched to a gene: 9. The CDR3: CASGPGLAGEAEQYF. CDR3 DNA sequence: TGTGCCAGCGGCCCGGGACTAGCGGGAGAAGCCGAGCAGTACTTC.

J is TRBJ2-4 and V is TRBV19, with D possibly being TRBD1 (6 bases). This CDR3 is built from 14 residues. In germline, CDR1 is LNHDA, CDR2 SQIVND (reference sequence). V gave up 6 bases and J gave up 8 bases, with 17 bases separating them. This chain's CDR3 is CASSPRTEGYIQYF. The CDR3 nucleotides read TGTGCCAGTAGCCCCCGGACAGAAGGATACATTCAGTACTTC. The full variable domain, its missing parts supplied by reference TRBV19 and TRBJ2-4, is DGGITQSPKYLFRKEGQNVTLSCEQNLNHDAMYWYRQDPGQGLRLIYYSQIVNDFQKGDIAEGYSVSREKKESFPLTVTSAQKNPTAFYLCASSPRTEGYIQYFGAGTRLSVL.

This clonotype was seen a few times. CDR3 sequence reads: CASSDYGNQPQHF. The CDR3 bases are TGTGCCAGCAGTGACTATGGCAATCAGCCCCAGCATTTT. J is TRBJ1-5 and V is TRBV6-1, with D unresolved. From germline, CDR1 is MNHNS and CDR2 SASEGT. V lost 3 bases and J 2 bases, leaving 5 bases between the germline ends. The CDR3 contains 13 residues.

V gene TRBV30 combines with J gene TRBJ2-2, with D perhaps matching TRBD2 (7 bases). CDR3 size: 14 residues. Trimming removed 4 bases from V and 6 bases from J, with 15 bases in between. Germline lookup yields CDR1 GTSNPN and CDR2 SVGIG (reference sequence). CDR3 sequence: CAWNRGGQAGELFF. DNA of the CDR3: TGTGCCTGGAATAGGGGGGGTCAGGCCGGGGAGCTGTTTTTT. The complete variable domain, with remaining parts taken from reference TRBV30 and TRBJ2-2, reads SQTIHQWPATLVQPVGSPLSLECTVEGTSNPNLYWYRQAAGRGLQLLFYSVGIGQISSEVPQNLSASRPQDRQFILSSKKLLLSDSGFYLCAWNRGGQAGELFFGEGSRLTVL.

This clonotype appeared a few times. This chain connects TRBV6-1 to TRBJ2-3; 8 bases are shared with TRBD2. CDR1 is MNHNS, CDR2 SASEGT, per germline. V gave up 4 bases and J gave up 4 bases; unmatched junction bases: 7. This CDR3 contains 15 residues. The CDR3 region is CASSGSGKSSDTQYF. The CDR3 nucleotides read TGTGCCAGCAGTGGTAGCGGGAAGTCTTCAGATACGCAGTATTTT.

The sample holds a few counts of this clonotype. This chain links TRBV28 with TRBJ2-2; D possibly matches TRBD1 or TRBD2 (5 bases each). Germline V gene data show CDR1 as MDHEN and CDR2 as SYDVKM. The CDR3 covers 16 residues. The germline V and J ends were trimmed by 6 bases and 4 bases, with 18 bases remaining between them. DNA of the CDR3: TGTGCCAGCAGCCAAGAGGCCGGGACCATCACCGGGGAGCTGTTTTTT. Translated: CASSQEAGTITGELFF.

This clonotype was detected only a few times. The gene calls are TRBV7-9 and TRBJ1-2; 12 bases match TRBD1. The V gene's germline CDR1 is SEHNR and CDR2 FQNEAQ (reference sequence). This CDR3 has 17 residues. The J segment lost 0 bases and the V segment lost 1 base, leaving 3 bases of the junction unmatched. The CDR3 DNA sequence: TGTGCCAGCAGCTTAGTGGGACAGGGGGCTCCTAACTATGGCTACACCTTC. Amino acids: CASSLVGQGAPNYGYTF.